This entry features one T cell receptor (beta chain) sequence. Its antigen is unidentified. This specimen comes from a study of cytomegalovirus exposure and HLA in healthy donors. Some clones are missing from TCRdb's copy, which holds only in-frame ones; the method was immunoSEQ multiplex PCR. Among fewer than 200,000 clones listed, approximately 87% were seen once. Among the 110 or so subjects of the validation cohort, separate from the approximately 670-subject first cohort, were the donors. Germline V lookup: CDR1 KGHSH, CDR2 LQKENI. This CDR3 spans 15 amino acids. V lost 3 bases and J lost 1, with 9 bases in between. Study-wide results and caveats: Rarity held for most TCR sequences, but there were some public TCRs that occurred in many donors.

This receptor was identified in a woman aged 30 to 39 in good health and CMV-seronegative. This rearrangement joins TRBV18 to TRBJ2-2, with D perhaps TRBD1 (5 bases). Sequences were obtained from PBMCs. CDR3 sequence (DNA): TGTGCCAGCTCACCTGGGGCCCGGAACACCGGGGAGCTGTTTTTT. Residues: CASSPGARNTGELFF.